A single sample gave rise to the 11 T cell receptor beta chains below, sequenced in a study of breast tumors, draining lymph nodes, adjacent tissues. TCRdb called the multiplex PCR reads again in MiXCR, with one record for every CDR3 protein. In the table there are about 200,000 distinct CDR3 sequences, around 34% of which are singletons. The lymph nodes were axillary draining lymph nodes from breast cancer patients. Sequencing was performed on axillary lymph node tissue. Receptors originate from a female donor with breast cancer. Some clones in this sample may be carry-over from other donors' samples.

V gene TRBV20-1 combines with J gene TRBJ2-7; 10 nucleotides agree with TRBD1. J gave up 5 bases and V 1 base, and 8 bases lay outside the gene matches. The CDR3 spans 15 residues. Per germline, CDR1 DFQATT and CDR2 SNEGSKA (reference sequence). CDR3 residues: CSARGTGTGAHEQYF. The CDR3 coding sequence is TGCAGTGCTAGAGGCACCGGGACAGGGGCCCACGAGCAGTACTTC.

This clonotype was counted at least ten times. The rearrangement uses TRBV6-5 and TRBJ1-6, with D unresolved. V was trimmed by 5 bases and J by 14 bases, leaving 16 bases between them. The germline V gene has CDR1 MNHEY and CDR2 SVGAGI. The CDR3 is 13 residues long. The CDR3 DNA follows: TGTGCCAGCAGTCGGTCTGAAGCTAGCTCCCTCCACTTT. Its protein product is CASSRSEASSLHF.

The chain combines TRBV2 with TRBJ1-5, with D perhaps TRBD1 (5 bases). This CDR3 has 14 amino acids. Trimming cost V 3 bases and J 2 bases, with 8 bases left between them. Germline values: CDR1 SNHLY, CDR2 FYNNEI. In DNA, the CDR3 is TGTGCCAGCAGTGACGGAGGGGGCAATCAGCCCCAGCATTTT. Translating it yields CASSDGGGNQPQHF.

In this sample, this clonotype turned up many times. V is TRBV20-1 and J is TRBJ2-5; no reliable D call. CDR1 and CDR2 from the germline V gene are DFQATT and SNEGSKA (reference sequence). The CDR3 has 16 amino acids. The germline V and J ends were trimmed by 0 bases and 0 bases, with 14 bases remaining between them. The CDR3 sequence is CSARDPGGNYQETQYF. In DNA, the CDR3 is TGCAGTGCTAGAGATCCGGGCGGTAATTACCAAGAGACCCAGTACTTC.

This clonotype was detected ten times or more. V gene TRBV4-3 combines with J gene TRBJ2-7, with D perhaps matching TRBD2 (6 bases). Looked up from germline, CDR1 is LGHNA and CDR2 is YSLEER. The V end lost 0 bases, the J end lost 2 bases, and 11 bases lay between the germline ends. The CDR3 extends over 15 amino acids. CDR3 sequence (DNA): TGCGCCAGCAGCCAAGACGGGACTCCGACCTACGAGCAGTACTTC. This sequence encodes CASSQDGTPTYEQYF.

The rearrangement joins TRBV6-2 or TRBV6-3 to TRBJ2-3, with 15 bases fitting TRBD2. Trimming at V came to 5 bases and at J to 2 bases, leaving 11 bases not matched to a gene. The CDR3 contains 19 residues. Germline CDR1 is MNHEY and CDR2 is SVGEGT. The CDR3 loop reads CASSTRTSGREVDTDTQYF. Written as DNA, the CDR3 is TGTGCCAGCAGTACTCGGACTAGCGGGAGGGAAGTAGACACAGATACGCAGTATTTT.

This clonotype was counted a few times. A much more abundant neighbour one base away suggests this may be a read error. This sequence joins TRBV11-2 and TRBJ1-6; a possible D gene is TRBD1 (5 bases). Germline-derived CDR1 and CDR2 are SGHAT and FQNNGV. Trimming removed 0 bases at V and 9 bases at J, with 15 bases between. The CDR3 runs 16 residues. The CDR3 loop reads CASSLDPGPGGSPLHF. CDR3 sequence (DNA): TGTGCCAGCAGCTTAGATCCGGGACCGGGCGGTTCACCCCTCCACTTT.

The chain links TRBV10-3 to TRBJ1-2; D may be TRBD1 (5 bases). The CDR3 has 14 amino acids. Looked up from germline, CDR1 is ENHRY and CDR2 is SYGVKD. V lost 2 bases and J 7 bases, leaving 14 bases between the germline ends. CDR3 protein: CAISETALGGGYTF. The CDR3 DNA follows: TGTGCCATCAGTGAGACCGCCCTGGGGGGTGGCTACACCTTC.

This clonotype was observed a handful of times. CDR3 nucleotides: TGTGCCAGCATTTCTAGCGGAGTCTACGAGCAGTACTTC. Translated, it gives CASISSGVYEQYF. The chain employs TRBV28 and TRBJ2-7; 7 bases line up with TRBD2. Per the germline V gene, CDR1 is MDHEN and CDR2 is SYDVKM. The J segment lost 3 bases and the V segment lost 7 bases, leaving 6 bases of the junction unmatched. This CDR3 is 13 amino acids long.

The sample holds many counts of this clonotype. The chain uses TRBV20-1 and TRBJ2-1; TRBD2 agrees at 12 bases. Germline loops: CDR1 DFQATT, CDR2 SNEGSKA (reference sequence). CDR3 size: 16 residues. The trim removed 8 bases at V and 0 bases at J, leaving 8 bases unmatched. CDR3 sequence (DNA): TGCAGTTTTCTAGCGGGAGGGTTAATCTCCTACAATGAGCAGTTCTTC. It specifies CSFLAGGLISYNEQFF.

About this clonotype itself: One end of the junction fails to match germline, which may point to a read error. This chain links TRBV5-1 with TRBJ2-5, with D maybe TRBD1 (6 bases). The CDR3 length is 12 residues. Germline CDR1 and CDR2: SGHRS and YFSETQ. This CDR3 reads CASSPGDTTHYF. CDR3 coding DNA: TGCGCCAGCAGCCCCGGGGACACAACCCACTACTTC.